The 18 T cell receptor beta chains reported below all come from one sample, sequenced in a study of regulatory T cells in long-lasting Graves disease. Time point reported: newly diagnosed GD, antithyroid drugs for less than 3 months. Following extraction of RNA from PBMCs, that RNA was used to make the TCR library. CDR3 regions were amplified by Arm-PCR using iRepertoire HTBI primers to build TCR beta libraries. One entry per CDR3 protein results from TCRdb running MiXCR on the multiplex PCR reads. The sample gives a few hundred thousand distinct CDR3 sequences, roughly 20% of which show up once; around 11% is in the top ten. These data were likewise used in another study, on T cells in Graves' hyperthyroidism and ophthalmopathy.

The sequencing here drew on peripheral blood mononuclear cells (PBMCs), taken at new diagnosis, from a patient treated with antithyroid drugs. These receptors came from a woman aged 25 to 45 with Graves disease.

As for this clonotype: The junction departs from the called germline gene at one end, perhaps through a read error. This chain uses TRBV18 with TRBJ2-5; 7 nucleotides agree with TRBD2. Germline-derived CDR1 and CDR2 are KGHSH and LQKENI. The CDR3 covers 13 residues. CDR3: CASPPGLQETQYF. The CDR3 DNA follows: TGTGCCAGCCCACCGGGACTACAAGAGACCCAGTACTTC.

This clonotype was seen ten or more times. J is TRBJ2-3 and V is TRBV10-2; tentatively, D is TRBD1 (6 bases). V was cut by 7 bases and J by 2 bases, with 16 bases left in between. CDR3 length equals 15 residues. Germline-derived CDR1 and CDR2 are WSHSY and SAAADI. CDR3 DNA sequence: TGCGCCAGCAACAGGGACGAGGGGAACACAGATACGCAGTATTTT. Translation: CASNRDEGNTDTQYF.

This clonotype has at least ten counts. The genes are TRBV6-1 and TRBJ1-5; TRBD1 matches at 7 bases. CDR1 MNHNS and CDR2 SASEGT come from the germline V gene. The V and J ends lost 11 bases and 2 bases, in that order; junction bases with no gene match: 18. The CDR3 runs to 17 residues. The CDR3 loop reads CAGKGTAAKWGNQPQHF. CDR3 nucleotides: TGTGCCGGCAAAGGGACAGCCGCGAAGTGGGGCAATCAGCCCCAGCATTTT.

This clonotype was detected ten times or more. The chain is built from TRBV19 and TRBJ2-7; D perhaps matches TRBD1 (6 bases). Germline CDR1 reads LNHDA; CDR2 reads SQIVND (reference sequence). Trimming stripped 5 bases from V and 0 bases from J, with 20 bases between. The CDR3 extends over 17 amino acids. CDR3 nucleotide sequence: TGTGCCAGTAGTGTGACAGGACAGACCCACCCCTCCTACGAGCAGTACTTC. Translating gives CASSVTGQTHPSYEQYF.

A few counts support this clonotype. This chain uses TRBV11-2 with TRBJ2-5; D gene uncertain. Trimming shortened V by 7 bases and J by 2 bases, and 14 bases separated the two germline ends. Germline CDR1 SGHAT, CDR2 FQNNGV. There are 14 residues in the CDR3. CDR3 bases: TGTGCCAGCACCCTTGGCGGTTCTCAAGAGACCCAGTACTTC. Translating it yields CASTLGGSQETQYF.

This clonotype was seen ten or more times. This chain joins TRBV27 and TRBJ1-1; the D gene is possibly TRBD1 (5 bases). The V and J ends lost 3 bases and 3 bases respectively, with 14 bases between them. Germline CDR1 reads MNHEY; CDR2 reads SMNVEV (reference sequence). This CDR3 has 15 amino acids. The CDR3 spells CASSFAAGRDTEAFF. In nucleotides, the CDR3 is TGTGCCAGCAGTTTTGCGGCAGGGAGGGACACTGAAGCTTTCTTT.

This chain uses TRBV30 with TRBJ1-6; the D is unclear. Germline V gene sequence: CDR1 GTSNPN, CDR2 SVGIG (reference sequence). CDR3 length: 10 amino acids. Trimming removed 1 base at V and 14 bases at J, with 6 bases between. The CDR3 protein is CAWSGLTLHF. The CDR3, as DNA: TGTGCCTGGAGTGGACTAACCCTCCACTTT. The whole variable domain, remainder taken from reference TRBV30 and TRBJ1-6, is SQTIHQWPATLVQPVGSPLSLECTVEGTSNPNLYWYRQAAGRGLQLLFYSVGIGQISSEVPQNLSASRPQDRQFILSSKKLLLSDSGFYLCAWSGLTLHFGNGTRLTVT.

The CDR3 sequence is CASSFRTAATNEKLFF. As DNA, the CDR3 is TGCGCCAGCAGCTTTAGGACCGCCGCAACTAATGAAAAACTGTTTTTT. The chain has TRBV4-1 and TRBJ1-4; D gene uncertain. The CDR3 runs to 16 residues. Trimming took 5 bases from V and 0 from J, leaving 13 bases between them. Germline V gene sequence: CDR1 MGHRA, CDR2 YSYEKL.

This clonotype has a count of ten or more. The chain is built from TRBV5-1 and TRBJ2-5; weak D call: TRBD2 (6 bases). CDR3 length: 14 amino acids. Germline CDR1 and CDR2: SGHRS and YFSETQ. The V gene lost 1 base and the J gene lost 5 bases, with 12 bases spanning the gap. CDR3 loop: CASSLRDFRETQYF. The CDR3 DNA reads TGCGCCAGCAGCTTGAGGGACTTCAGGGAGACCCAGTACTTC.

This chain connects TRBV18 to TRBJ1-1, with D possibly TRBD1 on 6 matching bases. The CDR3 runs to 16 residues. The germline V and J ends were trimmed by 0 bases and 6 bases, with 17 bases remaining between them. Germline CDR1 KGHSH, CDR2 LQKENI. The CDR3 DNA is TGTGCCAGCTCACCACCTAACAGGGACGGGCTACCTGAAGCTTTCTTT. Its protein product is CASSPPNRDGLPEAFF.

The chain has TRBV11-2 and TRBJ2-1; possibly TRBD1 for D (5 bases). This CDR3 is built from 14 residues. Germline-derived CDR1 and CDR2 are SGHAT and FQNNGV. Trimming took 5 bases from V and 7 from J, leaving 15 bases between them. The CDR3 loop reads CASSLRGPLNEQFF. In DNA form, the CDR3 reads TGTGCCAGCAGCCTTAGGGGCCCTCTAAATGAGCAGTTCTTC.

This clonotype came up many times. This chain uses TRBV10-3 with TRBJ2-7; TRBD1 matches at 11 bases. This CDR3 spans 13 amino acids. V shed 8 bases, J shed 3 bases, and the junction held 3 bases outside the gene matches. Germline CDR1 and CDR2: ENHRY and SYGVKD. The CDR3 loop is CAISGQGDYEQYF. For the CDR3, the DNA is TGTGCCATCTCGGGACAGGGGGACTACGAGCAGTACTTC.

There are many counts of this clonotype. The V and J genes are TRBV6-2 or TRBV6-3 and TRBJ2-5; the D is unclear. There are 12 residues in the CDR3. Germline V CDR1 and CDR2: MNHEY, SVGEGT. V lost 8 bases, J lost 5 bases, and 12 bases lay in between. The CDR3 here is CASGPQVETQYF. The DNA of the CDR3 is TGTGCCAGCGGCCCCCAGGTCGAGACCCAGTACTTC.

This clonotype was seen at least ten times. This sequence joins TRBV28 and TRBJ2-7; D may be TRBD1 or TRBD2 (5 bases each). The germline gives CDR1 MDHEN, CDR2 SYDVKM. The germline V and J ends were trimmed by 5 bases and 4 bases, with 9 bases remaining between them. The CDR3 loop spans 12 amino acids. The CDR3 nucleotides are TGTGCCAGCAGTAGGGACGTATACGAGCAGTACTTC. Translating gives CASSRDVYEQYF.

The rearrangement joins TRBV30 to TRBJ1-1; possible D gene TRBD1, 6 bases. CDR1 is GTSNPN, CDR2 SVGIG, per germline (reference sequence). The CDR3 covers 14 residues. V dropped 5 bases and J dropped 1 base, with 14 bases sitting between them. The CDR3 DNA reads as TGTGCCTGGGGAACAGGGCTCGAGAACACTGAAGCTTTCTTT. It codes for CAWGTGLENTEAFF.

This clonotype has a count of ten or more. The gene calls are TRBV5-6 and TRBJ2-5; 8 bases fit TRBD1. J gave up 5 bases and V 4 bases, and 10 bases lay outside the gene matches. Germline values: CDR1 SGHDT, CDR2 YYEEEE. This CDR3 spans 15 amino acids. CDR3 amino acids: CASSDRGSSRETQYF. CDR3 coding DNA: TGTGCCAGCAGCGACAGGGGCAGCTCCCGGGAGACCCAGTACTTC.

This clonotype has a count of ten or more. The V call is TRBV4-1, the J call TRBJ1-1, with 8 bases matching TRBD1. J was trimmed by 3 bases and V by 2 bases; bases with no gene match: 5. CDR1 is MGHRA and CDR2 is YSYEKL in the germline V gene. There are 15 residues in the CDR3. The CDR3 DNA reads TGCGCCAGCAGCCAACCAGGGGGCCGGGACACTGAAGCTTTCTTT. As protein: CASSQPGGRDTEAFF.

The table lists this clonotype with many counts. This rearrangement joins TRBV6-5 to TRBJ1-2; the D is unclear. V lost 0 bases, J lost 6 bases, and 11 bases lay in between. Germline V gives CDR1 MNHEY, CDR2 SVGAGI. The CDR3 runs 14 residues. DNA for the CDR3: TGTGCCAGCAGTTACTCGCAGACAAGAGATGGCTACACCTTC. Amino acids: CASSYSQTRDGYTF.